A single sample gave rise to the 15 T cell receptor beta chains below, sequenced in a study of memory CD4+ T cells and cytomegalovirus serostatus. Single viable CD3+CD4+CD8-CD45RO+ cells were sorted as the memory CD4+ T cells. Using immunoSEQ multiplex PCR, the repertoire was profiled, and TCRdb retains in-frame clones only, with some absent. The sample has roughly 60,000 clones; roughly three quarters are singletons. Sample: memory CD4+ T cells from blood. The receptors were sampled from an adult in good health and CMV-seronegative.

In its sample, this clone was seen a few times. V gene TRBV11-1 combines with J gene TRBJ1-1; D might be TRBD1 (6 bases). The CDR3 is 15 amino acids. Germline-derived CDR1 and CDR2 are SGHAT and FQDESV (reference sequence). The ends were cut back, 0 bases at V and 5 bases at J, with 13 bases in the middle. The CDR3 region has the DNA TGTGCCAGCAGCTTAGCACAGGGAGTTGAAACTGAAGCTTTCTTT. It codes for CASSLAQGVETEAFF.

The genes are TRBV25-1 and TRBJ2-6, with D perhaps TRBD1 (6 bases). Germline lookup yields CDR1 MGHDK and CDR2 SYGVNS. Trimming removed 4 bases at V and 0 bases at J, with 13 bases between. The CDR3 length is 17 residues. CDR3 amino acids: CASSAPGHGSGANVLTF. The CDR3 DNA reads TGTGCCAGCAGTGCTCCGGGACATGGCTCTGGGGCCAACGTCCTGACTTTC.

The chain carries TRBV5-6 and TRBJ2-3; a possible D gene is TRBD2 (5 bases). The CDR3 totals 18 residues. The germline gives CDR1 SGHDT, CDR2 YYEEEE. Trimming removed 2 bases from V and 0 bases from J, with 19 bases in between. The CDR3 reads CASSFWAELLDSTDTQYF. CDR3 coding DNA: TGTGCCAGCAGCTTCTGGGCGGAGTTACTAGATAGCACAGATACGCAGTATTTT.

The chain is built from TRBV5-1 and TRBJ2-5, with 7 nucleotides matching TRBD2. Germline CDR1 SGHRS, CDR2 YFSETQ. The length of the CDR3 is 15 residues. V dropped 4 bases and J dropped 5; count of bases not matched to a gene: 11. In DNA, the CDR3 is TGCGCCAGCAGCGTAACTAGCGCCCCGGCGGAGACCCAGTACTTC. This translates into CASSVTSAPAETQYF.

In DNA, the CDR3 is TGCGCCAGCAGACCCGGGACTATCACTGAAGCTTTCTTT. It codes for CASRPGTITEAFF. The chain is built from TRBV5-1 and TRBJ1-1, with a tentative D call TRBD1 (5 bases). The CDR3 covers 13 residues. The germline gives CDR1 SGHRS, CDR2 YFSETQ. The V gene lost 5 bases and the J gene lost 4 bases, with 12 bases spanning the gap. The whole variable domain, remainder taken from reference TRBV5-1 and TRBJ1-1, is KAGVTQTPRYLIKTRGQQVTLSCSPISGHRSVSWYQQTPGQGLQFLFEYFSETQRNKGNFPGRFSGRQFSNSRSEMNVSTLELGDSALYLCASRPGTITEAFFGQGTRLTVV.

The rearrangement joins TRBV29-1 to TRBJ2-7; perhaps TRBD1 as D (8 bases). CDR3 length: 13 amino acids. Germline-derived CDR1 and CDR2 are SQVTM and ANQGSEA. Trimming shortened V by 7 bases and J by 2 bases, and 15 bases separated the two germline ends. CDR3 bases: TGCAGCGCCACAGGGGGGGGACCCTACGAGCAGTACTTC. The encoded protein is CSATGGGPYEQYF.

This clone is a singleton in its sample. The V call is TRBV18, the J call TRBJ2-7, with no clear D. The CDR3 is made up of 14 amino acids. The V gene's germline CDR1 is KGHSH and CDR2 LQKENI. V gave up 2 bases and J gave up 0 bases, with 8 bases separating them. CDR3 in amino acids: CASSPTLSSYEQYF. CDR3 DNA: TGTGCCAGCTCACCAACGCTGAGCTCCTACGAGCAGTACTTC.

This clone appeared a single time. The rearrangement joins TRBV2 to TRBJ2-5, with no clear D. Trimming left V 7 bases short and J 1 base short, with 10 bases between. CDR3 size: 13 residues. Germline lookup yields CDR1 SNHLY and CDR2 FYNNEI. The CDR3 bases are TGTGCCAGCAAGTCGCCATTCCAAGAGACCCAGTACTTC. It is translated as CASKSPFQETQYF.

The gene calls are TRBV5-1 and TRBJ2-5; 7 bases line up with TRBD1. Per the germline V gene, CDR1 is SGHRS and CDR2 is YFSETQ. The CDR3 consists of 14 residues. The J segment lost 11 bases and the V segment lost 2 bases, leaving 12 bases of the junction unmatched. CDR3 amino acids: CASSFGETGSSQYF. CDR3 sequence (DNA): TGCGCCAGCAGCTTTGGTGAGACAGGGTCTTCTCAGTACTTC.

The chain uses TRBV5-1 and TRBJ2-1, with 7 bases lining up with TRBD1. The CDR3 has 13 residues. CDR1 is SGHRS, CDR2 YFSETQ, per germline. Trimming at V came to 0 bases and at J to 6 bases, leaving 0 bases not matched to a gene. CDR3 sequence: CASSLGTGNEQFF. The CDR3 nucleotides read TGCGCCAGCAGCTTGGGGACAGGCAATGAGCAGTTCTTC.

This chain joins TRBV7-2 and TRBJ2-5; no firm D call. Trimming cost V 3 bases and J 2 bases, with 13 bases left between them. This CDR3 comprises 15 residues. Germline CDR1 is SGHTA and CDR2 is FQGNSA. Here the CDR3 reads CASSLMAGSQETQYF. CDR3 nucleotide sequence: TGTGCCAGCAGCTTGATGGCTGGCAGTCAAGAGACCCAGTACTTC.

The chain links TRBV19 to TRBJ2-7; 7 bases match TRBD1. V lost 8 bases and J lost 5; bases outside the gene matches: 15. The germline V gene has CDR1 LNHDA and CDR2 SQIVND (reference sequence). The length of the CDR3 is 15 residues. CDR3 sequence: CASPSAGGILHEQYF. The CDR3, as DNA: TGTGCCAGTCCTAGTGCAGGGGGAATTTTGCACGAGCAGTACTTC.

The gene calls are TRBV19 and TRBJ1-2, with D unresolved. V was shortened by 5 bases and J by 4 bases, with 23 bases between the two germline ends. The germline V gene encodes CDR1 LNHDA and CDR2 SQIVND (reference sequence). The length of the CDR3 is 17 residues. CDR3 nucleotide sequence: TGTGCCAGTAGTCCCCCCGGGTCGGTGGGGTGGATCTATGGCTACACCTTC. Its protein product is CASSPPGSVGWIYGYTF.

The chain employs TRBV18 and TRBJ2-1, with 13 bases fitting TRBD2. Germline CDR1 is KGHSH and CDR2 is LQKENI. The CDR3 spans 15 residues. Trimming took 4 bases from V and 8 from J; bases not matched to a gene: 5. The CDR3 coding sequence is TGTGCCAGCTCACGCACTAGCGGGGGGGCCGATGAGCAGTTCTTC. Translated: CASSRTSGGADEQFF.

The rearrangement uses TRBV11-3 and TRBJ1-3; maybe TRBD1 (5 bases). V was pared by 3 bases and J by 0 bases, with 18 bases between. In germline, CDR1 is SGHNT, CDR2 YENEEA. The CDR3 runs 18 residues. In DNA, the CDR3 is TGTGCCAGCAGCTTTTTGGACACGAGAACAAGCTCTGGAAACACCATATATTTT. Translating gives CASSFLDTRTSSGNTIYF. Using reference TRBV11-3 and TRBJ1-3 for the parts outside the CDR3, the full variable domain is EAGVVQSPRYKIIEKKQPVAFWCNPISGHNTLYWYLQNLGQGPELLIRYENEEAVDDSQLPKDRFSAERLKGVDSTLKIQPAELGDSAVYLCASSFLDTRTSSGNTIYFGEGSWLTVV.